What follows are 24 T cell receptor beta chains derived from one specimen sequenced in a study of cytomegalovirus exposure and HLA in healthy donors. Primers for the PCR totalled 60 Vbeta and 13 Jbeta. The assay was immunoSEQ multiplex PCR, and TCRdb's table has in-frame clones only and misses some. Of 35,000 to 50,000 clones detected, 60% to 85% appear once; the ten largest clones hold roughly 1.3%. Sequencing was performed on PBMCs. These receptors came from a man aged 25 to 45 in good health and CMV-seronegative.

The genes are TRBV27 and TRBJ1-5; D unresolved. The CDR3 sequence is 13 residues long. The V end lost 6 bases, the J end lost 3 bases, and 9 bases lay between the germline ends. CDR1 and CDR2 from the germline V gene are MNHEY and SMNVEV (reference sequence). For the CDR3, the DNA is TGTGCCAGCAGAACAGCTATCAATCAGCCCCAGCATTTT. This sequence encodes CASRTAINQPQHF.

The CDR3 loop reads CASSDSGEVDTQYF. CDR3 bases: TGTGCCAGCAGTGACTCGGGGGAGGTGGATACGCAGTATTTT. This chain uses TRBV6-4 with TRBJ2-3; D perhaps matches TRBD2 (6 bases). The germline V gene encodes CDR1 MRHNA and CDR2 SNTAGT. This CDR3 comprises 14 residues. Between the trimmed V and J ends, which lost 0 bases and 6 bases, there was a span of 10 bases.

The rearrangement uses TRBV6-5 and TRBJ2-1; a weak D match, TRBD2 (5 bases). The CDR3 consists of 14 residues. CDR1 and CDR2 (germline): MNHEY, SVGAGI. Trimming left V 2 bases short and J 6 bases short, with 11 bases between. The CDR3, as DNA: TGTGCCAGCAGTTACGGAGGCAGCTTCAATGAGCAGTTCTTC. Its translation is CASSYGGSFNEQFF.

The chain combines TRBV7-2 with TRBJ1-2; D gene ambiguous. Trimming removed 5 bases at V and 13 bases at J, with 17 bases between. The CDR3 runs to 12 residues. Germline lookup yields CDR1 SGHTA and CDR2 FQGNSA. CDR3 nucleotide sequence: TGTGCCAGCAGCCTGACCGGACTAGTTATCACCTTC. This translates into CASSLTGLVITF.

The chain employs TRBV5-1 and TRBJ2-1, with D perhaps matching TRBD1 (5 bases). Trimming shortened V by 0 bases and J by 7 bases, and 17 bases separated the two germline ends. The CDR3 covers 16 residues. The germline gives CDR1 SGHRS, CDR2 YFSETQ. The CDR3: CASSLAAGIVLNEQFF. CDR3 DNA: TGCGCCAGCAGCTTGGCCGCAGGGATCGTTTTGAATGAGCAGTTCTTC.

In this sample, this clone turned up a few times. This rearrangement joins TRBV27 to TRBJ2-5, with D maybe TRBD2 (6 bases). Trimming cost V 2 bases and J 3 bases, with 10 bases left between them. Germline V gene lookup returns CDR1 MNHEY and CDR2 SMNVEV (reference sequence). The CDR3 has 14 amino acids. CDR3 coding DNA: TGTGCCAGCAGTTTAAACTGGGGGGAAGAGACCCAGTACTTC. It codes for CASSLNWGEETQYF.

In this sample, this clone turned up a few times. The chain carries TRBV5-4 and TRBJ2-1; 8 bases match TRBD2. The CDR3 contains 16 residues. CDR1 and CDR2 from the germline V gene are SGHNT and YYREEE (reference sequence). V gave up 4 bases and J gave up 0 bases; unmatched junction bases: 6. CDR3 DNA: TGTGCCAGCAGCCCGCCTAGCGGGTACTCCTACAATGAGCAGTTCTTC. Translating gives CASSPPSGYSYNEQFF.

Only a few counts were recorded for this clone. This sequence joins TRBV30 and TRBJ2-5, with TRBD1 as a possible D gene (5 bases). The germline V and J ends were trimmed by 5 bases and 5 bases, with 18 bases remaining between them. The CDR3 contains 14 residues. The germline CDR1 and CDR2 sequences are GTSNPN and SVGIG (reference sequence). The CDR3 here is CAWGDKGRRETQYF. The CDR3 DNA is TGTGCCTGGGGCGACAAGGGGCGGCGGGAGACCCAGTACTTC.

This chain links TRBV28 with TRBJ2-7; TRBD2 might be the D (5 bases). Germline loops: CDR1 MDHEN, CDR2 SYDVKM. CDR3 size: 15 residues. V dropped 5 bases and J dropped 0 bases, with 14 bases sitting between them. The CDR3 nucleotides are TGTGCCAGCAGTCCCAGGACTGGATTCTCCTACGAGCAGTACTTC. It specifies CASSPRTGFSYEQYF.

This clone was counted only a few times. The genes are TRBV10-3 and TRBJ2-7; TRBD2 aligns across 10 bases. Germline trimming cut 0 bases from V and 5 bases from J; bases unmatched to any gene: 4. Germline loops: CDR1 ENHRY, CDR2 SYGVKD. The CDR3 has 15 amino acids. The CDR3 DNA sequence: TGTGCCATCAGTGAGTCTCCTAGCGGGAGTGACGAGCAGTACTTC. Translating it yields CAISESPSGSDEQYF.

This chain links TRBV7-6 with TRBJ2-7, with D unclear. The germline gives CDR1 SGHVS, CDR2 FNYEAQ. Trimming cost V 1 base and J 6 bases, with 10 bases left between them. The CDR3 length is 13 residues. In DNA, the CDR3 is TGTGCCAGCAGCTTAGGAGTTTTCTCCGAGCAGTACTTC. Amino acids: CASSLGVFSEQYF.

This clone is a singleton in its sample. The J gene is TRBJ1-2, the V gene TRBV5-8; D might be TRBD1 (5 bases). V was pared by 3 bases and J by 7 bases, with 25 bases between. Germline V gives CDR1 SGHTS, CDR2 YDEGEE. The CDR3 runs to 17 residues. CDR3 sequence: CASSSRGVGDDGPGYTF. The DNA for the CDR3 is TGTGCCAGCAGCTCTCGGGGGGTAGGGGATGACGGTCCTGGCTACACCTTC.

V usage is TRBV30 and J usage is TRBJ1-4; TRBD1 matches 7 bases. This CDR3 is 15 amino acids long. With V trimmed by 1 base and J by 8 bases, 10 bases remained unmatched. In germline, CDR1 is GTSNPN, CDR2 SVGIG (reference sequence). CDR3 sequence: CAWSADRAWHEKLFF. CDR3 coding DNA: TGTGCCTGGAGTGCCGACAGGGCCTGGCACGAAAAACTGTTTTTT.

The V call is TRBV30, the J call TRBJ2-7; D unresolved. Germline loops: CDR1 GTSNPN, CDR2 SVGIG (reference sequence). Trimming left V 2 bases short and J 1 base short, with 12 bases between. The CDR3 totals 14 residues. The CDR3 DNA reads TGTGCCTGGAGTCTGGCAGAACCTTCCTACGAGCAGTACTTC. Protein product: CAWSLAEPSYEQYF.

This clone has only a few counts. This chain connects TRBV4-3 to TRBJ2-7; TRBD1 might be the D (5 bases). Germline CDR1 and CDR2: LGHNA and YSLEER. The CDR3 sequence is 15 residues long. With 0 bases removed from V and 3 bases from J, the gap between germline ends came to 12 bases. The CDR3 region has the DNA TGCGCCAGCAGCCAAGATAAGGCAGGGAACTACGAGCAGTACTTC. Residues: CASSQDKAGNYEQYF.

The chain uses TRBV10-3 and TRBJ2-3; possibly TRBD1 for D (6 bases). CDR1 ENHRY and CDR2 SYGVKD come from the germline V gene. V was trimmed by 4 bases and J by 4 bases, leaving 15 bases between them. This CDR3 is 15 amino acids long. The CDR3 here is CAISGGPRGADTQYF. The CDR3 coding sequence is TGTGCCATCAGTGGGGGGCCTAGAGGGGCAGATACGCAGTATTTT.

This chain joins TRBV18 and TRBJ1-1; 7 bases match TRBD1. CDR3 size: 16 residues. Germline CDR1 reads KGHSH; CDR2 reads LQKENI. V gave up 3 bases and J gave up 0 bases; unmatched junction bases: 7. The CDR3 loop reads CASSPAGGGMNTEAFF. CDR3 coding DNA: TGTGCCAGCTCACCCGCAGGGGGAGGAATGAACACTGAAGCTTTCTTT.

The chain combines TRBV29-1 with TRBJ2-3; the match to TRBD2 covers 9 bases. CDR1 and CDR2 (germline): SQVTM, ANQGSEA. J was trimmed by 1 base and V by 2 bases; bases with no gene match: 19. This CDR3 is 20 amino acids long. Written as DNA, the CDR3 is TGCAGCGTTGAACCACGAGAGGCCTCGTGGGTAGCGGGAGGCACAGATACGCAGTATTTT. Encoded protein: CSVEPREASWVAGGTDTQYF.

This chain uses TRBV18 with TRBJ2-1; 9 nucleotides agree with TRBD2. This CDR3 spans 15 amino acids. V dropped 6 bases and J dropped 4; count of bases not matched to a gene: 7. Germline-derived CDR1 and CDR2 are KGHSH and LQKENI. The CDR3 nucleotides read TGTGCCAGCTCCCGGACTAGCGAGGCATACAATGAGCAGTTCTTC. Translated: CASSRTSEAYNEQFF.

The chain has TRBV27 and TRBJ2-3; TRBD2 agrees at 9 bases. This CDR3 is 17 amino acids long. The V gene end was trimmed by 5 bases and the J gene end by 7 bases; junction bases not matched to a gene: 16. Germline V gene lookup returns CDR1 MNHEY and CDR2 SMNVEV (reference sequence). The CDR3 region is CASSPTMRREGWNTQYF. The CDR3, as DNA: TGTGCCAGCAGTCCCACCATGCGGCGGGAGGGTTGGAATACGCAGTATTTT.

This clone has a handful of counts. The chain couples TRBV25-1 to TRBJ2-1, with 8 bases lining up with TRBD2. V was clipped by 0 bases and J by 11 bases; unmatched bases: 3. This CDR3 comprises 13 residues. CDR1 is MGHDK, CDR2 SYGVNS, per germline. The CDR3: CASSEYGGGKQFF. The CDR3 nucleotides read TGTGCCAGCAGTGAATACGGGGGGGGGAAGCAGTTCTTC. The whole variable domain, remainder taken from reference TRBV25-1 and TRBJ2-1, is EADIYQTPRYLVIGTGKKITLECSQTMGHDKMYWYQQDPGMELHLIHYSYGVNSTEKGDLSSESTVSRIRTEHFPLTLESARPSHTSQYLCASSEYGGGKQFFGPGTRLTVL.

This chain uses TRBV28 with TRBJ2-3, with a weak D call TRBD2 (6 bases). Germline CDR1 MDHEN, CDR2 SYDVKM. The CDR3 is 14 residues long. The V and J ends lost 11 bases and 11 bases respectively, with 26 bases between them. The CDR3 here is CAGGSAGSTGGQYF. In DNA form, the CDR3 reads TGTGCCGGTGGGAGTGCCGGGAGTACCGGTGGGCAGTATTTT.

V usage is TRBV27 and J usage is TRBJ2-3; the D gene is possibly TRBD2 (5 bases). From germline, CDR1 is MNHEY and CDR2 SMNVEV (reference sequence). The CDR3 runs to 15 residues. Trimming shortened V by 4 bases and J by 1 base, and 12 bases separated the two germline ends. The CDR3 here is CASSSSWRGTDTQYF. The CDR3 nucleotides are TGTGCCAGCAGTTCTAGCTGGCGGGGCACAGATACGCAGTATTTT.

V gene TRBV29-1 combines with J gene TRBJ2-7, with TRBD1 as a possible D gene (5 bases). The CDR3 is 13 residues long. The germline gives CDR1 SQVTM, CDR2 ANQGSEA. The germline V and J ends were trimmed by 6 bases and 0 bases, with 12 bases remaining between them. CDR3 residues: CSVLTVNSYEQYF. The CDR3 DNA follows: TGCAGCGTACTGACAGTAAACTCCTACGAGCAGTACTTC.